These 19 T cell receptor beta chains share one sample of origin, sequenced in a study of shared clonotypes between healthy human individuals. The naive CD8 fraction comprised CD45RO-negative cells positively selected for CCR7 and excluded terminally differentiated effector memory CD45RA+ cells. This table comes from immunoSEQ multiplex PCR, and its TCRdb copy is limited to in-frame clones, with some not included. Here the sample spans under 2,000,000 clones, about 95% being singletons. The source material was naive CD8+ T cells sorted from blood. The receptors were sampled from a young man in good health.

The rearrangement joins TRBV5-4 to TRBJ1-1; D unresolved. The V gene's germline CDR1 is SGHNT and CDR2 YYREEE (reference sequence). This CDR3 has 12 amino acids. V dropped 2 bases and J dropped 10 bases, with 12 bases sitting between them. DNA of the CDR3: TGTGCCAGCAGCTTCGGACCTTCGGGAGCTTTCTTT. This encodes CASSFGPSGAFF.

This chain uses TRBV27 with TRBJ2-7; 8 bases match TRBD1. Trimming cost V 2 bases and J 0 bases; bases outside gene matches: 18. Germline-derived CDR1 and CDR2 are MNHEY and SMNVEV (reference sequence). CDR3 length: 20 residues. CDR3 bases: TGTGCCAGCAGTTTAGGAGGACCGGGACAGGCCCTTAGGAGCTCCTACGAGCAGTACTTC. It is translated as CASSLGGPGQALRSSYEQYF.

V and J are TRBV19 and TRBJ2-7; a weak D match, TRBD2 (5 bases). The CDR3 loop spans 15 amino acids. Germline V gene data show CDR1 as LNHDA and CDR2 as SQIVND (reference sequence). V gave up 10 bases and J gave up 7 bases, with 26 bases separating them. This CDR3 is CATSDGISPVWEQYF. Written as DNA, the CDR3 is TGTGCCACTTCGGACGGGATTAGCCCAGTTTGGGAGCAGTACTTC.

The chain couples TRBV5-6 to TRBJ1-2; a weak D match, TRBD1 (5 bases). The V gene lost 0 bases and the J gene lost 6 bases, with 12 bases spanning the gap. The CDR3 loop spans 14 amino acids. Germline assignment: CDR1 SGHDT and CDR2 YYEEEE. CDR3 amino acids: CASSLAARVDGYTF. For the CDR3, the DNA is TGTGCCAGCAGCTTGGCTGCCAGGGTAGATGGCTACACCTTC.

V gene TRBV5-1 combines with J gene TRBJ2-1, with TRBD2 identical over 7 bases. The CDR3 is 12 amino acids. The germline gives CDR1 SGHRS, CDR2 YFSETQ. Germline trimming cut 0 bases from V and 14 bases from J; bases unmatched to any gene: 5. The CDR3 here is CASSLEAGIEFF. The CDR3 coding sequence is TGCGCCAGCAGCTTGGAAGCGGGAATAGAGTTCTTC.

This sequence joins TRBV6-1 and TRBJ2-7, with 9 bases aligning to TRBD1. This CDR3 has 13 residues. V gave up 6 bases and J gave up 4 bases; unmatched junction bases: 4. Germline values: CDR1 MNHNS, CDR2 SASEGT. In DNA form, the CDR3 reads TGTGCCAGCAGCCAGACAGGGGGGTACGAGCAGTACTTC. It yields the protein CASSQTGGYEQYF.

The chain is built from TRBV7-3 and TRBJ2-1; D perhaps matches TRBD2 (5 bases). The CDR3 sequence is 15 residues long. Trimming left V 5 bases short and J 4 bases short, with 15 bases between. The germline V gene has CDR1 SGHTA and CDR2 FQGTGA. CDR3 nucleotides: TGTGCCAGCAGCCTAAATTCCGGGGATTACAATGAGCAGTTCTTC. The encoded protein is CASSLNSGDYNEQFF.

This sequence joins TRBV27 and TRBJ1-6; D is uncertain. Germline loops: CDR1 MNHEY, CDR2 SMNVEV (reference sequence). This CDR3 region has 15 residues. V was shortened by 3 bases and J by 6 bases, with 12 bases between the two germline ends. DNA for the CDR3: TGTGCCAGCAGTTTCATAGGAATCCCTAATTCACCCCTCCACTTT. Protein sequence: CASSFIGIPNSPLHF.

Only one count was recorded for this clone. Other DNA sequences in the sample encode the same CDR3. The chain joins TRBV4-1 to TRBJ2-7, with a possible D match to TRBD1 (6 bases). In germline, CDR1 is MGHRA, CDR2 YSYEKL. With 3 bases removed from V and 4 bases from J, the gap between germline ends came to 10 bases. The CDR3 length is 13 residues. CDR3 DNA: TGCGCCAGCAGCCATAAGGACAGTTACGAGCAGTACTTC. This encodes CASSHKDSYEQYF.

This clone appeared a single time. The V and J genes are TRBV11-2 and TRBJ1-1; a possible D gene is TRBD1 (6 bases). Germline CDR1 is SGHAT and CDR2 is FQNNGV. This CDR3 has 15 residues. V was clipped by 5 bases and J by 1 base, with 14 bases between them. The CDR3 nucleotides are TGTGCCAGCAGCCCAGAGGGGGGAGGGAACACTGAAGCTTTCTTT. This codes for CASSPEGGGNTEAFF.

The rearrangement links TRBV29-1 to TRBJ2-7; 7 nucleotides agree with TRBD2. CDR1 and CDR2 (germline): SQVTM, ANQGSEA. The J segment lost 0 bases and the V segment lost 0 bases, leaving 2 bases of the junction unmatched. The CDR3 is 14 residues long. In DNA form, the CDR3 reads TGCAGCGTTGAAGACGGCGGGGGCTCCTACGAGCAGTACTTC. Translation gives CSVEDGGGSYEQYF.

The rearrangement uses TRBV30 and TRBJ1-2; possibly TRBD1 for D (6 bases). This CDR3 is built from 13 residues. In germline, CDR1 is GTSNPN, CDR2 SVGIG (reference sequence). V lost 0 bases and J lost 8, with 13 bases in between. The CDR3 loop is CAWSVLQGPGYTF. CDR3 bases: TGTGCCTGGAGTGTACTGCAGGGGCCGGGCTACACCTTC.

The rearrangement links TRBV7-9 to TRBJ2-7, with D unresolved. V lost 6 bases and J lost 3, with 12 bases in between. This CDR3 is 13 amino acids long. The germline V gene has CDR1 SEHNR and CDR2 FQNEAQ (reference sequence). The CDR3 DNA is TGTGCCAGCAGTCCCGTGGTAGACTACGAGCAGTACTTC. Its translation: CASSPVVDYEQYF.

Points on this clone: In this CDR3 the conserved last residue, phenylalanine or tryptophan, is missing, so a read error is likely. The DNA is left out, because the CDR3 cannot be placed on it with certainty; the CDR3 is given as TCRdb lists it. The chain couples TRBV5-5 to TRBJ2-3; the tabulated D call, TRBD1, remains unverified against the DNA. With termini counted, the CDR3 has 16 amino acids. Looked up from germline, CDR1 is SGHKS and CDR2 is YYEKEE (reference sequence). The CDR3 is CASSLVDRIFPVGPHR.

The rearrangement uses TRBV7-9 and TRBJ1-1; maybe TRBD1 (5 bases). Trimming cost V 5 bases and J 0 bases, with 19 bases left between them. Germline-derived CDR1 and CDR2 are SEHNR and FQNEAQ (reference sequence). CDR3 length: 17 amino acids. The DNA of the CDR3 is TGTGCCAGCAGCCCCGCCCCCTATGACAGCATGAACACTGAAGCTTTCTTT. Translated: CASSPAPYDSMNTEAFF.

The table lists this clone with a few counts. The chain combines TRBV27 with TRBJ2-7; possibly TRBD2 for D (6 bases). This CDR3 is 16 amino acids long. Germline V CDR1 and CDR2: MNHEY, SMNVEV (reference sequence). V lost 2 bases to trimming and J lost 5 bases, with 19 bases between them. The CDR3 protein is CASSLIVSWGVHEQYF. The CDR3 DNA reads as TGTGCCAGCAGTTTAATCGTGTCCTGGGGGGTCCACGAGCAGTACTTC.

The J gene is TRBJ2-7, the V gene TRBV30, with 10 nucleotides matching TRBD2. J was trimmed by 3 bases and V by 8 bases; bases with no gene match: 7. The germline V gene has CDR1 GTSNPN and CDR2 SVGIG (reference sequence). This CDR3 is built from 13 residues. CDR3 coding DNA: TGTGCCCTGGATCTAGCGGGGGTCTACGAGCAGTACTTC. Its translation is CALDLAGVYEQYF.

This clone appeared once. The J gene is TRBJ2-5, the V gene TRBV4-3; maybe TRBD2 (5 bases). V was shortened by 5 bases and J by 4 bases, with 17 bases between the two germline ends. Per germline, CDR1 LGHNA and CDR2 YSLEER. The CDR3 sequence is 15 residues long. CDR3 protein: CASSNTGRGPETQYF. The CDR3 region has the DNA TGCGCCAGCAGCAACACGGGCCGAGGGCCAGAGACCCAGTACTTC.

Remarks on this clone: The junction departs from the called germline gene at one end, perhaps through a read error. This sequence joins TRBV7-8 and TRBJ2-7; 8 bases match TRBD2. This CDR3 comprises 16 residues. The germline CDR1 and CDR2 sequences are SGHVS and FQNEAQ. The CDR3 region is CASEGLPGGGSSEQYF. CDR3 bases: TGTGCCAGCGAGGGACTACCGGGAGGGGGGTCCTCCGAGCAGTACTTC.